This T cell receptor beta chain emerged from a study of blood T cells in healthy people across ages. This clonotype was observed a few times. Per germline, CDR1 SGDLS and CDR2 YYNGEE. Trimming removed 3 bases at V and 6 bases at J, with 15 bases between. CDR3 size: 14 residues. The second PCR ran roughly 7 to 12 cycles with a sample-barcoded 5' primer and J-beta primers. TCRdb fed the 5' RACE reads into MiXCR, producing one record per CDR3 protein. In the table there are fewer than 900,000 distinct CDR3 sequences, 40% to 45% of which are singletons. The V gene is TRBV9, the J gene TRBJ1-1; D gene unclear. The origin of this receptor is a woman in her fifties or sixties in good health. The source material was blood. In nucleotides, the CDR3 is TGTGCCAGCAGCGGAGCGACCGGACGCGCTGAAGCTTTCTTT. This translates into CASSGATGRAEAFF.